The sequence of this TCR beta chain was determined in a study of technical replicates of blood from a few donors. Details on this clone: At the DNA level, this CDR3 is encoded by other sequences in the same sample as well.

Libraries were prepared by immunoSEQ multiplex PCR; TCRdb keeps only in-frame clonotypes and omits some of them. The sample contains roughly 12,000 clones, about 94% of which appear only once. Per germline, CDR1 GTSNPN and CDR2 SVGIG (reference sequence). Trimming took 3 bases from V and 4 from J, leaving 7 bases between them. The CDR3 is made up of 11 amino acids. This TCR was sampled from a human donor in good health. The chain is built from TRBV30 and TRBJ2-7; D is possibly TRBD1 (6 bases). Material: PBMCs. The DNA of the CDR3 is TGTGCCTGGAGCCAGGGGTACGAGCAGTACTTC. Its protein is CAWSQGYEQYF.